This TCR beta chain was sequenced during a study of tumor-infiltrating lymphocytes in oesophageal squamous cell carcinoma. To note about this clonotype: At one end the junction does not follow the germline gene, possibly because of a read error.

The CDR3 is 14 residues long. Germline V gives CDR1 SGHVS, CDR2 FNYEAQ. TCRdb reprocessed the PCR reads via MiXCR and lists one record per CDR3 protein. The sample lists just under 20,000 distinct CDR3 sequences; around 41% were seen once. The clonotype was recovered from a male donor with esophageal squamous cell carcinoma. This rearrangement joins TRBV7-6 to TRBJ2-6, with 9 bases lining up with TRBD1. The end of the DNA is better explained by TRBJ2-5, so the J call may be wrong. Sequencing was performed on normal esophageal tissue next to the tumor. The CDR3 region has the DNA TGTGCTAGCAGCCACAACAGGGGGCAAGTGACCCAGTACTTC. Translated: CASSHNRGQVTQYF.